This T cell receptor (beta chain) appears in the sequencing data of a study of vaccination and CD4 T cells after COVID-19. Sample time point: late sampling 161 to 241 days after vaccination in three convalescent patients. Study-level points and caveats: Only post-vaccination samples contained a median about 90% of the reactive clones in convalescent patients.

The CDR3 totals 15 residues. The germline V gene encodes CDR1 SEHNR and CDR2 FQNEAQ (reference sequence). V was clipped by 1 base and J by 0 bases; unmatched bases: 1. A single record per CDR3 protein comes from TCRdb applying MiXCR to the PCR reads. The data hold tens of thousands of distinct CDR3 sequences, with 49% observed a single time. Points on this clonotype: Its target is not known.

This sequence joins TRBV7-9 and TRBJ1-2, with 8 bases fitting TRBD1. The clonotype was recovered from a human donor who had recovered from COVID-19. The sample consisted of CD4+ T cells from blood, taken about 7 months after SARS-CoV-2 vaccination. The CDR3 DNA reads as TGTGCCAGCAGCTTAGACAGGGGGACTAACTATGGCTACACCTTC. The encoded protein is CASSLDRGTNYGYTF.